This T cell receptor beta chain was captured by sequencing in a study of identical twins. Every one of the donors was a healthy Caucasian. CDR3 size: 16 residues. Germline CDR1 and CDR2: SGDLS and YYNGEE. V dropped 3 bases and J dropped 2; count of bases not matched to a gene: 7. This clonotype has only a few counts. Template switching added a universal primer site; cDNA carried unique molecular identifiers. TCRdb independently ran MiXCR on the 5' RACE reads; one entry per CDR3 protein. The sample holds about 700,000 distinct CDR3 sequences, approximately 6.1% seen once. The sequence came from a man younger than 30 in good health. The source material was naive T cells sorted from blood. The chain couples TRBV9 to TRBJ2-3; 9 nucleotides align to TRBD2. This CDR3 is CASSAPAGGHTDTQYF. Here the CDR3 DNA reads TGTGCCAGCAGCGCTCCTGCGGGAGGGCACACAGATACGCAGTATTTT.